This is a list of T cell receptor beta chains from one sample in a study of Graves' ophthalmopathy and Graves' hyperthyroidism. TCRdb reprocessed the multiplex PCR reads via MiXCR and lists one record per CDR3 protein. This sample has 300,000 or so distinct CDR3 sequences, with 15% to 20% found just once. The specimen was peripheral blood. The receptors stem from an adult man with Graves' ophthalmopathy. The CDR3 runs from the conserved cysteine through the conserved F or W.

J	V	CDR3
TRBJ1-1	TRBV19	CASRQGIEAFF
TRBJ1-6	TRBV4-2	CASSQGQGVVSYNSPLHF
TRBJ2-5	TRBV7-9	CASSSQGGGPRETQYF
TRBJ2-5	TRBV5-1	CASSLAGVGKETQYF
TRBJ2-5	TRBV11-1	CASSLGELARYQETQYF
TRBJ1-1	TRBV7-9	CASSQSFQGRGTEAFF
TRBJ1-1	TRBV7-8	CASSAGWGGDTEAFF
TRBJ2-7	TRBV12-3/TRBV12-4	CASSPQPGPGSEQYF
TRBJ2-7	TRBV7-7	CASSLEAGGVGEQYF
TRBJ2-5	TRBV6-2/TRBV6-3	CASRRGFGQETQYF
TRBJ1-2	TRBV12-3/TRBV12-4	CASSLIPEDSYGYTF
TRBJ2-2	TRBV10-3	CAIKGHYTGELFF
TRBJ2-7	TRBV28	CASSFVGGASYEQYF
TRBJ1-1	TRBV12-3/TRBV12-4	CASSRHIGTGGAEAFF
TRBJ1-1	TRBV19	CASSMRTGGSEAFF
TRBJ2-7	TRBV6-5	CASSYSEGLGEQYF
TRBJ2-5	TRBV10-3	CAISESGGSQYF
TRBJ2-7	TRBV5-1	CASSDPGQAYEQYF
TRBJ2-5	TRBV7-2	CASSYSGLGFETQYF
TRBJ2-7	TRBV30	CAWSGSGRRGEQYF
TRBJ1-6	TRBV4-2	CASSQDSGENSPLHF
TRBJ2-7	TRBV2	CASTPFYEQYF
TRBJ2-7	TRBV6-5	CASSYTFGEQYF
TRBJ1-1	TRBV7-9	CASSLDVAVNTEAFF
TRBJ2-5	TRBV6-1	CASSGERGGTSVETQYF
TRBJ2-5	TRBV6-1	CASSDPQGAQETQYF
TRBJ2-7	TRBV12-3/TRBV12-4	CASTPRGDYEQYF
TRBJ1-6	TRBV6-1	CASSRTAASPHNSPLHF
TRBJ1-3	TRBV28	CASKSGGQGLPGNTIYF
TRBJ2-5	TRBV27	CASSFRLGLAGGYQETQYF
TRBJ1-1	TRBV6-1	CASSVQIMNTEAFF
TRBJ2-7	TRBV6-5	CASSLFGEQYF
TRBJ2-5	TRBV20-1	CSARDLGGQWETQYF
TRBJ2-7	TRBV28	CATLGTSGRLHEQYF
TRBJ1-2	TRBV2	CASSATGDTNYGYTF
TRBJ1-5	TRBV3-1	CASSLSNSNQPQHF
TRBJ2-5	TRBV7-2	CASSLASPSGFQETQYF
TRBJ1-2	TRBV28	CASSGSWGVGYGYTF
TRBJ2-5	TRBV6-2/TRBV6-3	CASRPSGTNQETQYF
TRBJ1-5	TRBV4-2	CASSQEGTALNQPQHF